This TCR beta chain comes out of a study of chemoradiotherapy in HPV16-positive cancers. Study details: Candidate HPV-specific T-cell clones and common TCR motifs came from functional assays in two HPV16-positive patients. General observations from the study: The functional HPV-specific definition rests on just two HPV16-positive patients.

The V gene lost 0 bases and the J gene lost 3 bases, with 12 bases spanning the gap. CDR1 and CDR2 from the germline V gene are SNHLY and FYNNEI. The CDR3 contains 16 residues. On this clone itself: Antigen unknown.

Here immunoSEQ multiplex PCR was the method, and the copy in TCRdb shows in-frame clones only, minus some. The table records 9,500 to 15,000 clones, 77% of them present only once. Sample collection was performed from a patient who underwent chemoradiotherapy. This TCR derives from a human donor with HPV-associated anogenital cancer. The chain combines TRBV2 with TRBJ2-1, with D tentatively TRBD2 (6 bases). CDR3 DNA: TGTGCCAGCAGTGAAGCGGTTAGCGGATTCTACAATGAGCAGTTCTTC. It encodes CASSEAVSGFYNEQFF.